This T cell receptor (beta chain) was found in a study of shared clonotypes between healthy human individuals (TCRdb year 2020). About the full investigation: The cohort included three men and a couple of women between 18 and 49 years of age. For each donor, CD4 naive and CD4 memory were each run on three plates, CD8 naive on two plates, and CD8 memory on one plate. Per donor, leukapheresis produced somewhere between about 0.94 and 10 billion PBMCs. To increase sequencing depth and limit assay-specific biases, TCR repertoire library preparation and sequencing were carried out by different laboratories using diverse techniques. Blood TCR repertoires of roughly 5 healthy adults were deeply sequenced to estimate repertoire size and the extent of clonotype sharing between individuals. What the research found in general, with its limitations: Sampling was restricted to blood, and TCR repertoires in tissue are likely to differ from TCR repertoires in blood. When four donors were compared, the shared fraction of clonotypes was approximately 5% for naive CD4, less than 4% for naive CD8, roughly 2.3% for memory CD4, and less than 0.5% for memory CD8. Compared with non-shared clonotypes, clonotypes shared by all four sorted-subset donors had higher generation probabilities. Pairwise subsampling indicated that sequencing depth was expected to affect the degree of clonotype sharing among donors. Because the study included only a small number of donors, the genetic and exposure-history diversity represented was limited. Larger estimated clonotype richness was generally found for naive subsets than for memory subsets. Even with the large sequencing depth, rarefaction of the sorted-subset datasets indicated that sequencing was incomplete.

There are a few counts of this clone. The clone's antigen remains unknown. Base-call qualities are not available, and no considerably larger clone is one nucleotide away. This sample also contains other DNA sequences that code for the same CDR3. Trimming removed 3 bases from V and 4 bases from J, leaving 10 bases between the germline ends. The germline V gene supplies CDR1 SNHLY and CDR2 FYNNEI. Reading from cysteine to phenylalanine, the CDR3 counts 14 amino acids. The retained sequence is limited to the CDR3, 42 bases, with the frame set at the first base. Donors were healthy HIV-negative adults with no recently reported acute infections or vaccinations. Every donor was a Caucasian adult residing in Nashville, Tennessee, USA. CD4+ T cells were enriched through magnetic negative selection, after which naive cells were positively selected on CD45RA and the remaining negative fraction served as the memory subset. After blood collection by leukapheresis, PBMCs were isolated using Ficoll-Histopaque density gradient centrifugation and then cryopreserved in the vapor phase of liquid nitrogen. Analytical flow cytometry was used to check the purity and quantity of each magnetically sorted T cell population. Each sorted fraction had its genomic DNA isolated and then quantified by UV absorbance on a Nanodrop 2000c.

Using the deep immunoSEQ assay, TCR CDR3 regions were amplified from genomic DNA by multiplex PCR. Extracted genomic DNA from each cell subset was spread evenly across all wells of several immunoSEQ 96-well plates, with each plate serving as a replicate. Each replicate PCR for sorted subsets received around 200 ng genomic DNA, equal to tens of thousands of T cell genomes. Purified libraries were measured with a Qubit 3.0 fluorometer, size-checked on a Bioanalyzer 2100, and measured again with the KAPA Library Quantification kit. Every immunoSEQ 96-well plate was sequenced on a dedicated single-read 150-cycle Illumina NextSeq 550 flow cell. In the source study's methods: Because only junctional sequences without quality scores were contained in the immunoSEQ output, filtering matching that applied to full-length reads could not be performed. Sequences were annotated with PyIR, a Python wrapper for IgBLAST v1.9, and V/J genes and CDR3 were assigned using IMGT germline references. Reads were filtered out if the reads had weak V/J assignments (E-value above 1e-6), no CDR3, stop codons, out-of-frame junctions, or ambiguous translated residues. A V3J clonotype was defined by an identical inferred V gene, J gene, and CDR3 amino acid sequence. The percentage overlap between two repertoires was calculated by dividing the number of shared unique clonotypes by the size of the smaller repertoire. Three approaches were used to assess repertoire richness: RTK rarefaction, the Chao1 estimator, and Recon v2.1 estimates of unobserved clonotypes. Generation probabilities were computed with OLGA for all TCRbeta clonotypes obtained by the gDNA method from a few donors. Here the immuneACCESS table is served through TCRdb, limited to in-frame sequences with V and J called. Missing clones are a known gap in these copies; in checked studies unresolved V genes cover under half, and the rest lacks a known reason. V and J calls and clone size come straight from that table; D and trimming were deduced from the DNA. For this sample the table gives about 2.4 million clones, of which more than 85% were detected only once. The ten largest account for approximately 0.36% of the sample.

Recombination linked TRBV2 to TRBJ1-5; the D gene cannot be resolved reliably. Material for sequencing was naive CD4+ T cells from PBMCs. What this sample's cell subset or site label stands for: CD45RA+ positively selected. This clonotype originated in a man between 18 and 29 years old in good health. Some clones in this sample may be carry-over from other donors' samples. The CDR3 loop reads CASSDSGGNQPQHF. The nucleotide sequence is TGTGCCAGCAGTGATTCAGGAGGGAATCAGCCCCAGCATTTT.